The 32 T cell receptor beta chains reported below all come from one sample, sequenced in a study of technical replicates of blood from a handful of donors (dated by TCRdb to 2016 to 2017). Library creation used the immunoSEQ multiplex PCR assay. Imported from immuneACCESS, the table was reduced by TCRdb to in-frame sequences with V and J called. These copies leave out some clones; in studies compared against another copy, an unresolved V gene accounts for under half, and the cause of the remainder is not known. For this sample there are some 80,000 clones; about 92% appear just once. Of the sample, around 0.27% is held by the ten largest clones. Sample: T cells isolated from PBMCs. Receptors originate from a human donor in good health.

The V call is TRBV11-2, the J call TRBJ2-7; a possible D gene is TRBD1 (6 bases). The V end was cut by 2 bases, the J end by 1 base, with 9 bases between. The CDR3 length is 14 residues. Germline-derived CDR1 and CDR2 are SGHAT and FQNNGV. The CDR3 region is CASSLKTGSYEQYF. The CDR3 DNA follows: TGTGCCAGCAGCTTAAAGACAGGATCCTACGAGCAGTACTTC.

V is TRBV19 and J is TRBJ1-5; D gene unclear. The germline V and J ends were trimmed by 5 bases and 0 bases, with 11 bases remaining between them. Germline lookup yields CDR1 LNHDA and CDR2 SQIVND (reference sequence). This CDR3 is built from 15 residues. The CDR3 DNA reads TGTGCCAGTAGTTCCGACGGGTATAGCAATCAGCCCCAGCATTTT. Encoded protein: CASSSDGYSNQPQHF.

This clone appeared a single time. The chain employs TRBV10-3 and TRBJ1-2; D unclear. Germline V CDR1 and CDR2: ENHRY, SYGVKD. This CDR3 comprises 12 residues. Trimming removed 3 bases at V and 3 bases at J, with 5 bases between. The CDR3 is CAISDSDYGYTF. Here the CDR3 DNA reads TGTGCCATCAGTGACTCCGACTATGGCTACACCTTC.

V is TRBV11-3 and J is TRBJ2-2; D is perhaps TRBD2 (5 bases). V was trimmed by 4 bases and J by 8 bases, leaving 23 bases between them. CDR3 length: 17 amino acids. The germline CDR1 and CDR2 sequences are SGHNT and YENEEA. Here the CDR3 reads CASSSTSEALVRGELFF. For the CDR3, the DNA is TGTGCCAGCAGCTCCACCTCGGAGGCTTTGGTCCGGGGGGAGCTGTTTTTT.

The chain recombines TRBV5-1 with TRBJ1-2; 8 bases are a match to TRBD1. Germline loops: CDR1 SGHRS, CDR2 YFSETQ. V trimming: 0 bases; J trimming: 6 bases; junction bases outside the gene matches: 13. This CDR3 is built from 17 residues. The CDR3 DNA sequence: TGCGCCAGCAGCTTGGTTGGCGACAGGGGAACTAGTCATGGCTACACCTTC. The encoded protein is CASSLVGDRGTSHGYTF.

The V and J genes are TRBV29-1 and TRBJ2-1, with D unresolved. The germline V gene encodes CDR1 SQVTM and CDR2 ANQGSEA. V was cut by 0 bases and J by 7 bases, with 7 bases left in between. The CDR3 covers 12 residues. The DNA of the CDR3 is TGCAGCGTTGAAGATTACAGAAATGAGCAGTTCTTC. Its translation is CSVEDYRNEQFF.

The chain links TRBV19 to TRBJ1-5; D gene uncertain. The germline gives CDR1 LNHDA, CDR2 SQIVND (reference sequence). The CDR3 is 12 residues long. Trimming cost V 6 bases and J 0 bases, with 3 bases left between them. This chain's CDR3 is CASRYSNQPQHF. The DNA for the CDR3 is TGTGCCAGTAGATATAGCAATCAGCCCCAGCATTTT. The entire variable domain, with the rest obtained from reference TRBV19 and TRBJ1-5, is as follows: DGGITQSPKYLFRKEGQNVTLSCEQNLNHDAMYWYRQDPGQGLRLIYYSQIVNDFQKGDIAEGYSVSREKKESFPLTVTSAQKNPTAFYLCASRYSNQPQHFGDGTRLSIL.

The V and J genes are TRBV6-1 and TRBJ1-5; 9 positions match TRBD1. Trimming took 4 bases from V and 2 from J; bases not matched to a gene: 6. The length of the CDR3 is 16 residues. Per the germline V gene, CDR1 is MNHNS and CDR2 is SASEGT. The chain's CDR3 is CASSGGTGNGNQPQHF. For the CDR3, the DNA is TGTGCCAGCAGTGGGGGGACAGGGAACGGCAATCAGCCCCAGCATTTT.

V and J are TRBV4-2 and TRBJ2-2; no definite D call. The V gene lost 2 bases and the J gene lost 0 bases, with 16 bases spanning the gap. CDR3 length: 18 residues. CDR1 is LGHNA and CDR2 is YNFKEQ in the germline V gene. The CDR3 is CASSQHETPRSNTGELFF. The CDR3, as DNA: TGTGCCAGCAGCCAACACGAAACCCCACGGTCGAACACCGGGGAGCTGTTTTTT.

The chain couples TRBV6-5 to TRBJ2-7, with TRBD2 matching over 9 bases. V dropped 4 bases and J dropped 5; count of bases not matched to a gene: 6. Germline V gives CDR1 MNHEY, CDR2 SVGAGI. This CDR3 is 14 amino acids long. CDR3 sequence reads: CASSWLREGNEQYF. For the CDR3, the DNA is TGTGCCAGCAGTTGGCTGCGGGAGGGCAACGAGCAGTACTTC.

The chain employs TRBV5-1 and TRBJ2-7, with D possibly being TRBD2 (6 bases). From germline, CDR1 is SGHRS and CDR2 YFSETQ. This CDR3 region has 15 residues. The V gene lost 4 bases and the J gene lost 2 bases, with 16 bases spanning the gap. Here the CDR3 reads CASSPTIAGTYEQYF. The CDR3 DNA reads as TGCGCCAGCAGCCCGACCATCGCGGGGACCTACGAGCAGTACTTC.

This sequence joins TRBV2 and TRBJ2-7; D possibly corresponds to TRBD1 (5 bases). The CDR3 loop spans 12 amino acids. V lost 7 bases to trimming and J lost 2 bases, with 9 bases between them. Germline V CDR1 and CDR2: SNHLY, FYNNEI. The CDR3 here is CASKLGPYEQYF. CDR3 DNA: TGTGCCAGCAAGTTGGGGCCCTACGAGCAGTACTTC.

The chain is built from TRBV7-9 and TRBJ1-5; 11 bases are shared with TRBD1. Germline-derived CDR1 and CDR2 are SEHNR and FQNEAQ (reference sequence). V was clipped by 8 bases and J by 1 base; unmatched bases: 4. The CDR3 covers 15 residues. The CDR3 coding sequence is TGTGCCAGCTCTGGACAGGGGGCCAGCAATCAGCCCCAGCATTTT. Translating gives CASSGQGASNQPQHF.

The rearrangement links TRBV27 to TRBJ2-7, with 8 nucleotides matching TRBD1. CDR3 length equals 13 residues. The V and J ends lost 9 bases and 3 bases, in that order; junction bases with no gene match: 7. In germline, CDR1 is MNHEY, CDR2 SMNVEV (reference sequence). CDR3 nucleotide sequence: TGTGCCAGTCGTGGACAGGGTAGCTACGAGCAGTACTTC. Residues: CASRGQGSYEQYF.

This chain links TRBV7-2 with TRBJ2-5; the match to TRBD2 covers 9 bases. Germline loops: CDR1 SGHTA, CDR2 FQGNSA. J gave up 5 bases and V 5 bases, and 18 bases lay outside the gene matches. This CDR3 spans 18 amino acids. CDR3: CASSPRGSGTSLRETQYF. The DNA of the CDR3 is TGTGCCAGCAGCCCGAGGGGGTCGGGGACTAGCCTTCGGGAGACCCAGTACTTC.

The chain couples TRBV28 to TRBJ2-7, with 8 bases matching TRBD1. The CDR3 consists of 15 residues. V shed 3 bases, J shed 4 bases, and the junction held 8 bases outside the gene matches. Germline CDR1 MDHEN, CDR2 SYDVKM. Here the CDR3 DNA reads TGTGCCAGCAGTTTCCAAGGGGGACAGGAATACGAGCAGTACTTC. It codes for CASSFQGGQEYEQYF.

CDR3 region: CASSEPGVGNQPQHF. CDR3 in DNA: TGTGCCAGCAGTGAACCAGGGGTAGGCAATCAGCCCCAGCATTTT. The rearrangement links TRBV6-1 to TRBJ1-5; D may be TRBD1 (6 bases). Germline V gives CDR1 MNHNS, CDR2 SASEGT. This CDR3 has 15 amino acids. V gave up 2 bases and J gave up 2 bases, with 10 bases separating them.

This chain joins TRBV4-1 and TRBJ1-5; 8 bases are a match to TRBD1. CDR1 MGHRA and CDR2 YSYEKL come from the germline V gene. Trimming removed 4 bases from V and 2 bases from J; junction bases left unmatched: 10. The CDR3 totals 17 residues. For the CDR3, the DNA is TGCGCCAGCAGCCTAGACCGGGACAGGAAAGGCAATCAGCCCCAGCATTTT. Its protein is CASSLDRDRKGNQPQHF.

The sample holds a few counts of this clone. The genes are TRBV7-3 and TRBJ1-1; 8 nucleotides line up with TRBD1. V lost 1 base, J lost 8 bases, and 6 bases stayed unmatched. The CDR3 loop spans 14 amino acids. CDR1 is SGHTA, CDR2 FQGTGA, per germline. The CDR3 loop is CASSLKGGTGEAFF. The CDR3 nucleotides read TGTGCCAGCAGCTTAAAGGGAGGGACAGGAGAAGCTTTCTTT.

This rearrangement joins TRBV6-4 to TRBJ1-2, with D perhaps matching TRBD1 (5 bases). The germline V gene has CDR1 MRHNA and CDR2 SNTAGT. This CDR3 region has 15 residues. V lost 6 bases, J lost 1 base, and 15 bases lay in between. The CDR3 coding sequence is TGTGCCAGCAGCGTATACGCAGGGTTTAACTATGGCTACACCTTC. It is translated as CASSVYAGFNYGYTF.

The chain has TRBV5-1 and TRBJ2-2; D perhaps matches TRBD2 (7 bases). From germline, CDR1 is SGHRS and CDR2 YFSETQ. Trimming shortened V by 0 bases and J by 3 bases, and 18 bases separated the two germline ends. There are 18 residues in the CDR3. CDR3 protein: CASSLDWRGPSYTGELFF. The CDR3 bases are TGCGCCAGCAGCTTGGACTGGCGGGGGCCCTCGTACACCGGGGAGCTGTTTTTT.

The J gene is TRBJ2-1, the V gene TRBV7-9, with TRBD1 matching over 11 bases. Looked up from germline, CDR1 is SEHNR and CDR2 is FQNEAQ (reference sequence). The CDR3 totals 16 residues. V was pared by 5 bases and J by 9 bases, with 12 bases of the junction left unmatched. The CDR3, as DNA: TGTGCCAGCAGCCCTCCGTCAGGACAGGGGGCTGTTGAGCAGTTCTTC. Amino acids: CASSPPSGQGAVEQFF.

The genes are TRBV11-2 and TRBJ1-2, with 7 positions matching TRBD1. CDR3 length equals 13 residues. The V and J ends lost 6 bases and 1 base, in that order; junction bases with no gene match: 2. Germline CDR1 and CDR2: SGHAT and FQNNGV. CDR3 amino acids: CASSRDSNYGYTF. CDR3 in DNA: TGTGCCAGCAGTAGGGACAGTAACTATGGCTACACCTTC.

The chain has TRBV6-1 and TRBJ1-5; TRBD1 aligns across 12 bases. Germline V gene sequence: CDR1 MNHNS, CDR2 SASEGT. The CDR3 has 17 amino acids. The V and J ends lost 4 bases and 2 bases, in that order; junction bases with no gene match: 6. DNA of the CDR3: TGTGCCAGCAGTGCAGGGACAGGGGGCTGGGGCAATCAGCCCCAGCATTTT. Protein sequence: CASSAGTGGWGNQPQHF.

The chain employs TRBV11-2 and TRBJ2-2, with 10 bases aligning to TRBD2. Trimming took 3 bases from V and 7 from J; bases not matched to a gene: 14. The CDR3 extends over 18 amino acids. In germline, CDR1 is SGHAT, CDR2 FQNNGV. The CDR3 here is CASSLGTRLAGRIGELFF. CDR3 coding DNA: TGTGCCAGCAGCTTGGGGACGAGACTAGCGGGCCGGATCGGGGAGCTGTTTTTT.

This chain uses TRBV5-4 with TRBJ2-3; 8 bases match TRBD2. The CDR3 runs 15 residues. CDR1 is SGHNT, CDR2 YYREEE, per germline (reference sequence). Germline trimming cut 4 bases from V and 5 bases from J; bases unmatched to any gene: 9. CDR3 protein: CASSISGGALDTQYF. In nucleotides, the CDR3 is TGTGCCAGCAGCATATCCGGGGGGGCTTTAGATACGCAGTATTTT.

This clone was seen a single time. The chain recombines TRBV4-1 with TRBJ2-7, with TRBD2 matching over 7 bases. The CDR3 covers 13 residues. Losses at the gene ends were 1 base for V and 6 bases for J; bases not matched to a gene: 3. Germline CDR1 MGHRA, CDR2 YSYEKL. The CDR3 reads CASSQGTRGEQYF. The CDR3 DNA sequence: TGCGCCAGCAGCCAAGGGACTAGGGGCGAGCAGTACTTC.

The CDR3 coding sequence is TGTGCCAGCAGCTCCGAGGATACCTACCGCGATTCAACTAATGAAAAACTGTTTTTT. It is translated as CASSSEDTYRDSTNEKLFF. The chain is built from TRBV7-9 and TRBJ1-4; D ambiguous. Germline CDR1 SEHNR, CDR2 FQNEAQ (reference sequence). This CDR3 contains 19 residues. Trimming pared 4 bases from V and 0 bases from J, leaving 21 bases between.

The rearrangement joins TRBV4-1 to TRBJ2-1, with 7 nucleotides matching TRBD2. V shed 0 bases, J shed 7 bases, and the junction held 9 bases outside the gene matches. CDR3 length: 16 amino acids. CDR1 and CDR2 (germline): MGHRA, YSYEKL. CDR3 sequence (DNA): TGCGCCAGCAGCCAAGACCGGGACTTGGGGGGGAATGAGCAGTTCTTC. Its protein is CASSQDRDLGGNEQFF.

The chain uses TRBV2 and TRBJ2-5, with 9 bases that match TRBD1. This CDR3 spans 13 amino acids. The germline V gene has CDR1 SNHLY and CDR2 FYNNEI. V was clipped by 6 bases and J by 7 bases; unmatched bases: 6. CDR3 region: CASRTGGVGTQYF. The CDR3, as DNA: TGTGCCAGCAGGACAGGGGGGGTTGGGACCCAGTACTTC.

The rearrangement uses TRBV7-9 and TRBJ2-1; 7 bases are a match to TRBD1. CDR3 length: 13 residues. Germline loops: CDR1 SEHNR, CDR2 FQNEAQ (reference sequence). V lost 7 bases, J lost 6 bases, and 6 bases stayed unmatched. The CDR3 protein is CASNYEGANEQFF. CDR3 DNA: TGTGCCAGCAATTATGAGGGGGCCAATGAGCAGTTCTTC.

CDR3 DNA: TGTGCCAGCAGTGATCGGACAGGGGGCGAAAAACTGTTTTTT. It encodes CASSDRTGGEKLFF. This chain joins TRBV25-1 and TRBJ1-4; TRBD1 matches 11 bases. The CDR3 contains 14 residues. Germline V CDR1 and CDR2: MGHDK, SYGVNS. V shed 3 bases and J 8 bases; nucleotides not matched to a gene: 2.